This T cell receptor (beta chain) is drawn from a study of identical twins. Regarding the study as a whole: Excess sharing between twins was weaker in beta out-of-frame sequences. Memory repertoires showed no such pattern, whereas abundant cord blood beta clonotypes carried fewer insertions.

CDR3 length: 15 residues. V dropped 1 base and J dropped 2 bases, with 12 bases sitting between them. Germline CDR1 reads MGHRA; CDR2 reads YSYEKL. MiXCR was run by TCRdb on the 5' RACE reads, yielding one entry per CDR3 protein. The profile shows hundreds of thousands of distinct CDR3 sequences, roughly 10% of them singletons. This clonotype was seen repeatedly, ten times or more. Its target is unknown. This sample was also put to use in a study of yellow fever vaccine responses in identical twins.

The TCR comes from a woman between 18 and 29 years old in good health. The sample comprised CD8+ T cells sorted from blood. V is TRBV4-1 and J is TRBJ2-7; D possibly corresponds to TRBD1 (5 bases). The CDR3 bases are TGCGCCAGCAGCCAAGTCGACCAGGGTACCTACGAGCAGTACTTC. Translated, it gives CASSQVDQGTYEQYF.